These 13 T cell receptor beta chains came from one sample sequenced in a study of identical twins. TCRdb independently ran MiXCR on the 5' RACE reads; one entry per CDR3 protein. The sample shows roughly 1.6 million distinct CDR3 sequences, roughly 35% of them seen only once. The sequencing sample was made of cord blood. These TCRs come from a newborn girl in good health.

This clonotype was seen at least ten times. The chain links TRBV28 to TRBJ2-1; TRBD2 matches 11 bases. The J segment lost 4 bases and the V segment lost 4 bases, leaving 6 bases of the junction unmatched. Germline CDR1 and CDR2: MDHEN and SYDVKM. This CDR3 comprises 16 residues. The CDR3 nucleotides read TGTGCCAGCAGTTCCCCCGGGACTAGCGGTTACAATGAGCAGTTCTTC. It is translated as CASSSPGTSGYNEQFF.

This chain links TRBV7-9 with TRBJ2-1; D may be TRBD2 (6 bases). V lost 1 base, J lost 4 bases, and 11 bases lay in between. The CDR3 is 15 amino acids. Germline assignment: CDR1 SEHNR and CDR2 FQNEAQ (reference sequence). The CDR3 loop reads CASSLGTSTYNEQFF. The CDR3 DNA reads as TGTGCCAGCAGCTTAGGAACTAGCACGTACAATGAGCAGTTCTTC.

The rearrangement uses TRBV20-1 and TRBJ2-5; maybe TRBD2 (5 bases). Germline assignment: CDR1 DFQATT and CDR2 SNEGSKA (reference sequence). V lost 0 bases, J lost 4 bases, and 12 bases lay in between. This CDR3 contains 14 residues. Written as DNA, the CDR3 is TGCAGTGCTAGAGATTTAGCGAGAGGAGAGACCCAGTACTTC. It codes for CSARDLARGETQYF.

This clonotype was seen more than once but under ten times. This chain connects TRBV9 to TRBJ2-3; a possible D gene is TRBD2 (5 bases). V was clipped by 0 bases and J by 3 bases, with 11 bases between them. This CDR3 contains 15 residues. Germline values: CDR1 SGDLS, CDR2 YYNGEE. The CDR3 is CASSVDPTGTDTQYF. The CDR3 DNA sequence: TGTGCCAGCAGCGTAGACCCGACGGGGACAGATACGCAGTATTTT.

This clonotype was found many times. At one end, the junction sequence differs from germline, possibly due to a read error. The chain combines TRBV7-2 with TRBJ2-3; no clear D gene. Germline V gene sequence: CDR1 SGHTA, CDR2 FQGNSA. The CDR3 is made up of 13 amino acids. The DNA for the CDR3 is TGCGCCAGCAGCTTGCGCCCCAGGGATACGCAGTATTTT. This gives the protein CASSLRPRDTQYF. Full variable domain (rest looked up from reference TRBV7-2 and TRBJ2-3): GAGVSQSPSNKVTEKGKDVELRCDPISGHTALYWYRQSLGQGLEFLIYFQGNSAPDKSGLPSDRFSAERTGGSVSTLTIQRTQQEDSAVYLCASSLRPRDTQYFGPGTRLTVL.

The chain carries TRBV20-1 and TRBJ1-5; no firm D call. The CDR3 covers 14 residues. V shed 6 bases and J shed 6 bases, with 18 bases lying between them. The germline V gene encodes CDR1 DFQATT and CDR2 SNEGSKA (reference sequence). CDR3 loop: CSAKKGEGGQPQHF. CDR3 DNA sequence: TGCAGTGCCAAGAAAGGAGAGGGTGGTCAGCCCCAGCATTTT.

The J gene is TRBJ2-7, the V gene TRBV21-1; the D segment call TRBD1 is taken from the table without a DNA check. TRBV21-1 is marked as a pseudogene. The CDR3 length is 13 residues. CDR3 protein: CARNRDNTYEQYF. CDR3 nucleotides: TGTGCCAGAAACCGGGACAACACCTACGAGCAGTACTTC.

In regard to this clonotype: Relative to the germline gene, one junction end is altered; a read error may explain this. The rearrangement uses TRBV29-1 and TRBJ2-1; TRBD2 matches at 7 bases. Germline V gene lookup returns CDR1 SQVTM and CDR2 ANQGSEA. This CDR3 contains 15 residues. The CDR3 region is CRVGKRLAEDNEQFF. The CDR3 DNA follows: TGCCGCGTTGGGAAGAGGCTAGCGGAAGACAATGAGCAGTTCTTC.

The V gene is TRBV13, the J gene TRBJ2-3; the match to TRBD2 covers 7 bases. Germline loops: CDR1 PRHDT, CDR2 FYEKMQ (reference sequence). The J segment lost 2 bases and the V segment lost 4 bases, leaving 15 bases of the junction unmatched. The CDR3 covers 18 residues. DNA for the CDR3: TGTGCCAGCAGCTCCTTCGGAGGCGGGAGTGGATACACAGATACGCAGTATTTT. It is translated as CASSSFGGGSGYTDTQYF. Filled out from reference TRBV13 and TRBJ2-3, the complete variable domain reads AAGVIQSPRHLIKEKRETATLKCYPIPRHDTVYWYQQGPGQDPQFLISFYEKMQSDKGSIPDRFSAQQFSDYHSELNMSSLELGDSALYFCASSSFGGGSGYTDTQYFGPGTRLTVL.

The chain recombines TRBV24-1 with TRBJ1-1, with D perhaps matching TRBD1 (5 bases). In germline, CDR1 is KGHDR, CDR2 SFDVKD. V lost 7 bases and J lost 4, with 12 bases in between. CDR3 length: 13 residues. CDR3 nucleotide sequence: TGTGCCACCAGCCAAACCAGGGTCACTGAAGCTTTCTTT. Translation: CATSQTRVTEAFF.

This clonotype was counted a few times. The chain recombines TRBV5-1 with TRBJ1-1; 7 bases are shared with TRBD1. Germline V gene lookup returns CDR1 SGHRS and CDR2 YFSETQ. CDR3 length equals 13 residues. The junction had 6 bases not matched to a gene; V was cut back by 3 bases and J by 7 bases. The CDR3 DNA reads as TGCGCCAGCAGCTCTAGGACAGGTAGTGAAGCTTTCTTT. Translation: CASSSRTGSEAFF.

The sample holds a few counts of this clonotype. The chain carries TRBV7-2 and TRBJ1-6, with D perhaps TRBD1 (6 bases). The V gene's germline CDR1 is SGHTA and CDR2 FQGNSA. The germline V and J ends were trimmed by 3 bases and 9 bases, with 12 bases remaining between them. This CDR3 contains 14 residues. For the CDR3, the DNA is TGTGCCAGCAGCTTGACAGGATCAGGTTCACCCCTCCACTTT. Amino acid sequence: CASSLTGSGSPLHF.

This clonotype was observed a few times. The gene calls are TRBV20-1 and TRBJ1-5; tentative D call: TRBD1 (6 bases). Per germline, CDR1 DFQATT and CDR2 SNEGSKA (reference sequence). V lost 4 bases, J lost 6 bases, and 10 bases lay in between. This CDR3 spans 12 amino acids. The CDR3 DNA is TGCAGTGCTACGCTACAGGGTCAGCCCCAGCATTTT. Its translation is CSATLQGQPQHF.